A selection of T cell receptor beta chains follows, all from one sample in a study of control samples from healthy donors and cancer patients. Some clones are missing from TCRdb's copy, which holds only in-frame ones; the method was immunoSEQ multiplex PCR. Here the sample spans 130,000 or so clones, roughly 92% being singletons. Source material: blood. The receptors come from a man aged 18 to 35 in good health. The CDR3 runs from the conserved cysteine through the conserved F or W. A D gene is named only where the DNA matches it firmly. Clone size is not always given. Where it is, it says once, few, many or a class for expanded clones.

d_call	v_call	clone_size	j_call	cdr3_aa	cdr3_nt
NA	TRBV5-1	once	TRBJ2-5	CASSLVGRKEETQYF	TGCGCCAGCAGCTTGGTAGGACGGAAAGAAGAGACCCAGTACTTC
TRBD2	TRBV11-1	NA	TRBJ2-4	CASSLDAGEGNIQYF	TGTGCCAGCAGCTTAGACGCGGGGGAAGGGAACATTCAGTACTTC
TRBD1	TRBV6-5	once	TRBJ1-1	CASSPGGAEAFF	TGTGCCAGCAGTCCAGGGGGAGCTGAAGCTTTCTTT
NA	TRBV19	once	TRBJ1-2	CASSKPSAVLLDGYTF	TGTGCCAGTAGTAAGCCCTCGGCAGTATTATTGGATGGCTACACCTTC
NA	TRBV7-9	NA	TRBJ2-2	CASSLVDGGTGELFF	TGTGCCAGCAGCTTAGTTGACGGGGGCACCGGGGAGCTGTTTTTT
NA	TRBV19	NA	TRBJ2-2	CASTRKTGKGTGELFF	TGTGCCAGTACCAGAAAAACAGGGAAAGGGACCGGGGAGCTGTTTTTT
NA	TRBV27	NA	TRBJ1-3	CASSSQGGNTIYF	TGTGCCAGCAGTTCCCAGGGCGGAAACACCATATATTTT
NA	TRBV5-5	NA	TRBJ2-7	CASSLGHEQYF	TGTGCCAGCAGCTTGGGGCACGAGCAGTACTTC
TRBD1	TRBV4-2	NA	TRBJ1-5	CASSQRQGVSNQPQHF	TGTGCCAGCAGCCAGCGACAGGGGGTCAGCAATCAGCCCCAGCATTTT
NA	TRBV5-1	NA	TRBJ1-5	CASNEVRGRNQPQHF	TGCGCCAGCAACGAGGTCAGAGGGAGGAATCAGCCCCAGCATTTT
NA	TRBV9	NA	TRBJ2-1	CASSVEDILDEQFF	TGTGCCAGCAGCGTAGAGGACATATTGGATGAGCAGTTCTTC
NA	TRBV3-1/TRBV3-2	NA	TRBJ1-5	CASSQSELKEPQHF	TGTGCCAGCAGCCAGTCCGAACTCAAAGAGCCCCAGCATTTT
NA	TRBV5-1	NA	TRBJ2-4	CASSSRAGQDIQYF	TGCGCCAGCAGCTCTAGAGCGGGCCAAGACATTCAGTACTTC
NA	TRBV3-1/TRBV3-2	NA	TRBJ1-1	CASSQRPGRGRATEAFF	TGTGCCAGCAGCCAGAGACCGGGTAGGGGAAGGGCCACTGAAGCTTTCTTT
TRBD1	TRBV30	NA	TRBJ1-4	CAWGGQGKTNEKLFF	TGTGCCTGGGGGGGACAGGGTAAAACTAATGAAAAACTGTTTTTT
TRBD2	TRBV5-1	NA	TRBJ2-3	CASSSKVERGGTDTQYF	TGCGCCAGCAGCTCGAAGGTCGAGCGGGGCGGCACAGATACGCAGTATTTT
NA	TRBV5-1	NA	TRBJ1-2	CASRSPPGGSGYTF	TGCGCCAGCAGATCACCCCCCGGTGGGTCGGGCTACACCTTC
NA	TRBV10-3	NA	TRBJ1-1	CAISESQFRGRGAFF	TGTGCCATCAGTGAGTCGCAGTTTAGGGGCCGAGGGGCTTTCTTT
TRBD1	TRBV7-2	NA	TRBJ2-1	CASSLRTGGSYNEQFF	TGTGCCAGCAGCTTACGTACAGGGGGTTCCTACAATGAGCAGTTCTTC
NA	TRBV30	NA	TRBJ1-1	CAWIAAEAFF	TGTGCCTGGATCGCGGCTGAAGCTTTCTTT
TRBD1	TRBV12-5	NA	TRBJ1-2	CASGGGTGRGYTF	TGTGCTAGTGGGGGCGGGACAGGGCGCGGCTACACCTTC
NA	TRBV4-1	NA	TRBJ2-5	CASSRLLQETQYF	TGCGCATCGTCGCGACTCCTCCAAGAGACCCAGTACTTC
NA	TRBV10-3	NA	TRBJ2-2	CATTGPTGELFF	TGTGCCACCACAGGGCCCACCGGGGAGCTGTTTTTT
TRBD2	TRBV5-1	once	TRBJ2-3	CASSLFGFQLAGGSYTQYF	TGCGCCAGCAGCTTGTTTGGGTTCCAACTGGCGGGGGGCAGTTATACGCAGTATTTT
NA	TRBV6-4	NA	TRBJ2-7	CANNTRRCEQYF	TGTGCCAACAACACCAGGCGATGCGAGCAGTACTTC
NA	TRBV10-3	few	TRBJ2-3	CAISAGRGSTDTQYF	TGTGCCATCAGTGCGGGACGGGGCAGCACAGATACGCAGTATTTT
NA	TRBV1	NA	TRBJ1-6	CTSSQGGGSRGPPRLSPLHF	TGCACCAGCAGCCAAGGGGGAGGTAGCAGGGGACCTCCCCGCCTTTCACCCCTCCACTTT
NA	TRBV5-1	NA	TRBJ1-1	CASTLGSEAFF	TGCGCCAGCACCCTAGGATCTGAAGCTTTCTTT
NA	TRBV2	NA	TRBJ2-7	CASRGGQTPLREQYF	TGTGCCAGCAGGGGGGGACAGACACCTCTACGGGAGCAGTACTTC
NA	TRBV27	NA	TRBJ2-1	CASSFLNNEQFF	TGTGCCAGCAGTTTTTTGAACAATGAGCAGTTCTTC
NA	TRBV5-1	once	TRBJ2-7	CASKVGQSSYEQYF	TGCGCCAGCAAGGTCGGACAGAGCTCCTACGAGCAGTACTTC
TRBD2	TRBV4-1	NA	TRBJ2-3	CASSLVGVAGGQYPPDTQYF	TGCGCCAGCAGCCTAGTTGGAGTAGCGGGGGGGCAGTATCCCCCAGATACGCAGTATTTT
TRBD2	TRBV7-9	once	TRBJ2-5	CASSLATSGQETQYF	TGTGCCAGCAGCTTAGCGACTAGCGGCCAAGAGACCCAGTACTTC
NA	TRBV5-1	NA	TRBJ1-2	CASSPPGKWGYTF	TGCGCCAGCAGCCCCCCAGGCAAATGGGGCTACACCTTC
NA	TRBV2	NA	TRBJ1-6	CASSEPPDGSSPLHF	TGTGCCAGCAGTGAACCCCCCGATGGGAGTTCACCCCTCCACTTT
NA	TRBV27	NA	TRBJ2-1	CASSFLQYNEQFF	TGTGCCAGCAGTTTTTTACAGTACAATGAGCAGTTCTTC
NA	TRBV21-1	NA	TRBJ2-7	CASGISYEQYF	TGTGCCAGCGGGATAAGCTACGAGCAGTACTTC
NA	TRBV9	NA	TRBJ1-3	CASSVGGSLGNTIYF	TGTGCCAGCAGCGTAGGGGGAAGTCTGGGGAACACCATATATTTT
NA	TRBV6-2/TRBV6-3	NA	TRBJ2-3	CASSRSVAQYF	TGTGCCAGCAGTCGATCGGTAGCGCAGTATTTT
NA	TRBV2	once	TRBJ2-5	CASSVGAGETQYF	TGTGCCAGCAGTGTCGGGGCGGGGGAGACCCAGTACTTC
NA	TRBV4-2	once	TRBJ1-3	CASSLTGQSGNTIYF	TGTGCCAGCAGCCTAACAGGGCAAAGCGGAAACACCATATATTTT
TRBD1	TRBV29-1	NA	TRBJ1-4	CSVETDRAREKLFF	TGCAGCGTTGAGACGGACAGGGCCAGGGAAAAACTGTTTTTT
NA	TRBV28	NA	TRBJ1-6	CASSLKGFRSYNSPLHF	TGTGCCAGCAGTTTAAAGGGATTTAGGTCCTATAATTCACCCCTCCACTTT
TRBD1	TRBV19	NA	TRBJ1-5	CASSPGFGQGNPQPQHF	TGTGCCAGTAGTCCCGGTTTTGGACAGGGAAATCCTCAGCCCCAGCATTTT
NA	TRBV2	NA	TRBJ2-1	CASRGTGASSYNEQFF	TGTGCCAGCAGAGGGACGGGGGCTAGCTCCTACAATGAGCAGTTCTTC
NA	TRBV5-1	NA	TRBJ1-1	CASSGGPEAFF	TGCGCCAGCAGCGGGGGACCTGAAGCTTTCTTT
TRBD1	TRBV2	NA	TRBJ1-6	CASSESGGADNSPLHF	TGTGCCAGCAGTGAATCAGGGGGCGCAGATAATTCACCCCTCCACTTT